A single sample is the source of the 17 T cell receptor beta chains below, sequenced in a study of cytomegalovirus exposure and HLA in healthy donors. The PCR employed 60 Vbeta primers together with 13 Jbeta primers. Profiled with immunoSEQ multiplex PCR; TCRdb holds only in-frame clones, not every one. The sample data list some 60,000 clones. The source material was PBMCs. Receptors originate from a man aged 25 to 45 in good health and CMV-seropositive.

The CDR3 DNA reads as TGTGCCATCAGTGAGTCCGGGACAGGGATGTACGAGCAGTACTTC. This encodes CAISESGTGMYEQYF. The chain is built from TRBV10-3 and TRBJ2-7; TRBD1 matches 9 bases. V lost 0 bases, J lost 4 bases, and 4 bases stayed unmatched. This CDR3 has 15 amino acids. The germline V gene encodes CDR1 ENHRY and CDR2 SYGVKD.

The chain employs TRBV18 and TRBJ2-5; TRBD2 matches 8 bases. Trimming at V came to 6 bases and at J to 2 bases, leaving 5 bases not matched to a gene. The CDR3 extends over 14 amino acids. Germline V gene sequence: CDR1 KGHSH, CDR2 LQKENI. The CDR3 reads CASSLREDQETQYF. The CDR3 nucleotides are TGTGCCAGCTCTCTGCGGGAGGATCAAGAGACCCAGTACTTC.

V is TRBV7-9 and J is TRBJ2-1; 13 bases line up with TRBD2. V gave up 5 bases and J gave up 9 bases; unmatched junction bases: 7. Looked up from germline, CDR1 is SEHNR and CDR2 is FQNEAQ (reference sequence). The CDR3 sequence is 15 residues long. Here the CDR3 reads CASSATSGGAGEQFF. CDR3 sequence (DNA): TGTGCCAGCAGCGCTACTAGCGGGGGGGCCGGTGAGCAGTTCTTC.

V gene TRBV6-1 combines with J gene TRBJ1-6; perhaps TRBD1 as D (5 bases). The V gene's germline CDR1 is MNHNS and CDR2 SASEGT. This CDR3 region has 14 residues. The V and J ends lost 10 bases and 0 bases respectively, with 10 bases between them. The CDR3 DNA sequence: TGTGCCATCCTCGACAGCTCCTATAATTCACCCCTCCACTTT. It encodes CAILDSSYNSPLHF.

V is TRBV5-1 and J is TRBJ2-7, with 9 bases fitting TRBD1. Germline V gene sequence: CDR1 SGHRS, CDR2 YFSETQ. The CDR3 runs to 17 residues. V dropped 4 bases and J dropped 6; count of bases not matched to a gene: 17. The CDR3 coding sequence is TGCGCCAGCAGCAGCCAGGGACAGGGTGTGTCCGGTACCGAGCAGTACTTC. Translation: CASSSQGQGVSGTEQYF. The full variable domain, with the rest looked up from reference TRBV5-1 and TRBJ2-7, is KAGVTQTPRYLIKTRGQQVTLSCSPISGHRSVSWYQQTPGQGLQFLFEYFSETQRNKGNFPGRFSGRQFSNSRSEMNVSTLELGDSALYLCASSSQGQGVSGTEQYFGPGTRLTVT.

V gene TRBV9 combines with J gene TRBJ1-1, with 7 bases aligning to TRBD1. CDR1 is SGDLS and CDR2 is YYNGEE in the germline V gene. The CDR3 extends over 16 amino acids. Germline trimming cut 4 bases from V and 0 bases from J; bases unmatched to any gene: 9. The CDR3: CASSYDRDIMNTEAFF. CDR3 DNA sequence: TGTGCCAGCAGCTACGACAGGGACATTATGAACACTGAAGCTTTCTTT.

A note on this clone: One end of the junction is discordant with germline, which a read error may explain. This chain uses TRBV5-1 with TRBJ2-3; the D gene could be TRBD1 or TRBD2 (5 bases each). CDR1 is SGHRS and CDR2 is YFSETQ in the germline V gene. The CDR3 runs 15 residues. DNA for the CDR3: TGCGCCAACAGCTTGGGGGTCGGCGGAACAGATACGCAGTATTTT. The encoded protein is CANSLGVGGTDTQYF.

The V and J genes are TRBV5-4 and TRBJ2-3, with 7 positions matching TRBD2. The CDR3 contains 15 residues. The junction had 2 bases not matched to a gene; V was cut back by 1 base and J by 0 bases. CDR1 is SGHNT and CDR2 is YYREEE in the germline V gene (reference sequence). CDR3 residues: CASSLRGESTDTQYF. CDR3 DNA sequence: TGTGCCAGCAGCTTGCGGGGGGAAAGCACAGATACGCAGTATTTT.

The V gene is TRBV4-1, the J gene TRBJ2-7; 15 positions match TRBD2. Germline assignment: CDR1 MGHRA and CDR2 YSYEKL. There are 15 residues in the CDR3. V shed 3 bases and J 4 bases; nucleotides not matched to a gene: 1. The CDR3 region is CASSHGLAGGYEQYF. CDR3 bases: TGCGCCAGCAGCCACGGACTAGCGGGAGGGTACGAGCAGTACTTC.

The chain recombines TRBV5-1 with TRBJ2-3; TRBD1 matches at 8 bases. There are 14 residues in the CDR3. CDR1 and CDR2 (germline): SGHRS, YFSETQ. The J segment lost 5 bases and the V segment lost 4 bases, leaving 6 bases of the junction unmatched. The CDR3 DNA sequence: TGCGCCAGCAGCCTGCAGGGGGCTGGAGATACGCAGTATTTT. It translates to CASSLQGAGDTQYF.

The CDR3 DNA sequence: TGTGCCAGTAGTATTAGCGGGGATGAAAAACTGTTTTTT. This sequence encodes CASSISGDEKLFF. The genes are TRBV19 and TRBJ1-4; no reliable D call. Deletions cut 3 bases from V and 6 bases from J, with 8 bases between. This CDR3 is 13 amino acids long. The germline V gene encodes CDR1 LNHDA and CDR2 SQIVND (reference sequence).

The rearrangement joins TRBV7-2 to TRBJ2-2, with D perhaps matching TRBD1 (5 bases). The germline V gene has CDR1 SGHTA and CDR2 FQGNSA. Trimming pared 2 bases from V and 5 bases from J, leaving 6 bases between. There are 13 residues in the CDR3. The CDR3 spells CASSLKGTGELFF. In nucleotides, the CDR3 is TGTGCCAGCAGCTTAAAGGGGACCGGGGAGCTGTTTTTT.

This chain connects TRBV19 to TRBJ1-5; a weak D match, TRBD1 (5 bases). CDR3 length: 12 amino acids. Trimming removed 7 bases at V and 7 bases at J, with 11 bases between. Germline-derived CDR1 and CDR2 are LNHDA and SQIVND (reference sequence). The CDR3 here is CASNREGQPQHF. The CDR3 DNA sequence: TGTGCCAGTAACCGGGAGGGGCAGCCCCAGCATTTT.

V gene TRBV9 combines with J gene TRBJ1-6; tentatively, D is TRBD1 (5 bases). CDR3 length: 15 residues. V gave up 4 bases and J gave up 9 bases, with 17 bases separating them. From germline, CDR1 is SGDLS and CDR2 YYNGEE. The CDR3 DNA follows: TGTGCCAGCAGCCAAGCAGGCCAGGGAGGTTCACCCCTCCACTTT. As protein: CASSQAGQGGSPLHF.

This CDR3 reads CASSSMRGGINTIYF. As DNA, the CDR3 is TGTGCCAGCAGCTCCATGAGGGGGGGAATAAACACCATATATTTT. This chain joins TRBV5-6 and TRBJ1-3; tentative D call: TRBD1 (6 bases). The CDR3 extends over 15 amino acids. Between the trimmed V and J ends, which lost 3 bases and 6 bases, there was a span of 16 bases. Germline V CDR1 and CDR2: SGHDT, YYEEEE. Full variable domain (outside the CDR3, taken from reference TRBV5-6 and TRBJ1-3): DAGVTQSPTHLIKTRGQQVTLRCSPKSGHDTVSWYQQALGQGPQFIFQYYEEEERQRGNFPDRFSGHQFPNYSSELNVNALLLGDSALYLCASSSMRGGINTIYFGEGSWLTVV.

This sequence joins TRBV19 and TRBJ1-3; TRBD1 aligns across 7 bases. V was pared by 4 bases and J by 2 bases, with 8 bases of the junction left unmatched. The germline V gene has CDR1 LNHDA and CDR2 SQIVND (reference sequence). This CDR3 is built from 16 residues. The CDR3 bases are TGTGCCAGTAGTAAGACAGGGAAGTTGGCTGGAAACACCATATATTTT. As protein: CASSKTGKLAGNTIYF. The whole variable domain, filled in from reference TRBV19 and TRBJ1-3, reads DGGITQSPKYLFRKEGQNVTLSCEQNLNHDAMYWYRQDPGQGLRLIYYSQIVNDFQKGDIAEGYSVSREKKESFPLTVTSAQKNPTAFYLCASSKTGKLAGNTIYFGEGSWLTVV.

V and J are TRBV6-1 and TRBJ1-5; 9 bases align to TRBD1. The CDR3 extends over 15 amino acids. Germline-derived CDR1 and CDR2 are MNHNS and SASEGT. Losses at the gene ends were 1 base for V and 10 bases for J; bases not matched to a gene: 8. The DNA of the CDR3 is TGTGCCAGCAGTGAAGATCGGGACAGGGTCTTCCCCCAGCATTTT. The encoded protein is CASSEDRDRVFPQHF.